This TCR beta chain was observed in a study of response to subunit inactivated influenza vaccine. In its sample, this clonotype was seen a few times. TCRdb re-called the RT-PCR reads with MiXCR, one entry per CDR3 protein. The data show hundreds of thousands of distinct CDR3 sequences, about 12% seen once. Trimming took 2 bases from V and 0 from J; bases not matched to a gene: 1. CDR1 and CDR2 from the germline V gene are MNHEY and SVGAGI. The CDR3 is 14 amino acids. The rearrangement joins TRBV6-5 to TRBJ2-7; TRBD2 matches 7 bases. The clonotype comes from a man in his fifties or sixties who received an inactivated influenza vaccine. Sequenced here: PBMCs from blood, sampled on the day of vaccination. DNA for the CDR3: TGTGCCAGCAGTTACGGGGGGGTCTCCTACGAGCAGTACTTC. This encodes CASSYGGVSYEQYF.